This TCR beta chain was sequenced during a study of blood T cell repertoires in COVID-19 (dated by TCRdb to about 2020). Background for the entire study: The collaborator samples originated in the United States, Italy and Spain and spanned the acute and convalescent phases of COVID-19. The samples were drawn from the first 160 participants of the ongoing ImmuneRACE study and from 1,254 subjects provided by 6 global collaborators. Where HLA class I and class II types were available, the types were taken from metadata supplied by the sample provider, not from assay-based typing. Subjects who had been exposed to COVID-19, were actively infected with it, or had recovered from it provided the deeply sampled blood TCRbeta repertoires that made up the dataset. Sample metadata almost always included a de-identified subject ID, COVID-19 status, age in years and sex. A freely available public database, intended as a resource for researchers studying the immune response to SARS-CoV-2, is where the repertoires were released. The prospective study material was composed of cDNA or gDNA derived from T cells, B-cell-depleted T cells, or PBMCs. Paper-wide results and their limitations: Clinical and demographic metadata were provided uncurated, with the amount varying by source and participant.

The collaborating institutions used their own protocols to collect whole blood in K2EDTA tubes. For TCRbeta analysis, collaborators shipped samples in one of three forms: frozen whole blood, isolated PBMCs, or DNA extracted from either of those sample types. Based on the germline V gene, the CDR1 and CDR2 sequences are SNHLY and FYNNEI. After removal of 6 bases from V and 5 bases from J, the junction retains 5 bases not matched to a gene. The CDR3 numbers 15 residues from cysteine through phenylalanine. Only CDR3 DNA is held: 45 bases, read in frame from base 1. TCRbeta CDR3 regions were amplified from genomic DNA by means of the immunoSEQ Assay, a bias-controlled multiplex PCR. As for how the authors treated the data: The number of nucleated cells in each sample was estimated by amplification of reference gene primers within the assay. To quantify the absolute abundance of each unique TCRbeta CDR3 rearrangement, sequence reads were collapsed and filtered. For each sample, productive Simpson clonality was calculated as the square root of Simpson's diversity index across productive rearrangements. Entries here come from immuneACCESS through TCRdb and include only in-frame sequences with V and J called. Some clones fail to appear in such tables; in the studies checked, an unresolved V gene covers under half of the shortfall, and the cause of the remainder is unknown. Clone size and V and J calls were adopted from that table, with D and trimming inferred from the DNA. In this sample the table shows about 280,000 clones, around 90% of which occur a single time. Together, the top ten hold roughly 9% of the sample.

As concerns this clone: No antigen is known for it. Within one base of it there is no much larger clone, and no base qualities were kept.

This receptor was identified in a man aged 18 to 30 with active or convalescent COVID-19. Sequenced material: peripheral blood. This chain is built from TRBV2 and TRBJ1-6, and 9 bases in between align with TRBD1. The sequenced DNA: TGTGCCAGCAGGGCCGGGACAGGGAATAATTCACCCCTCCACTTT. Its protein is CASRAGTGNNSPLHF.